The T cell receptor (beta chain) described here comes from a study of OX40 agonist ivuxolimab in advanced cancers. For the wider study: Ivuxolimab, which targeted the costimulatory receptor OX40 (CD134), was an agonistic, fully human IgG2 monoclonal antibody. Intravenous ivuxolimab was administered to patients every 2 weeks at six dose levels: 0.01, 0.1, 0.3, 1.5, 3 and 10 mg/kg. Of the roughly 50 dose-escalation patients, hepatocellular carcinoma was present in roughly 19, melanoma in roughly 15, renal cell carcinoma in 9 and head and neck cancer in 9. The dose-escalation cohort was over 70% male with a mean age of about 60 years, ranging from roughly 23 to 80. Prior anti-PD-1, anti-PD-L1 or anti-CTLA-4 therapy was permitted, and approximately 39% of dose-escalation patients had received checkpoint inhibitors. Partial responses occurred in three dose-escalation patients: two with cutaneous melanoma and one with hepatocellular carcinoma. The point of sequencing TCRbeta in the periphery was to test whether ivuxolimab changed TCR sequence diversity and drove clonal T-cell expansion. The paper describes the monotherapy dose-escalation part (N of about 47 patients) of the phase I trial of ivuxolimab.

Results and caveats for the whole study, not just this receptor: In the 0.1-3.0 mg/kg groups, partial responders had among the lowest normalized peripheral clonal expansion, particularly in CD8+ T cells. Low levels of normalized T-cell clonal expansion were also seen in some nonresponding patients. On average, CD8+ T cells showed more expanded clones than CD4+ T cells after ivuxolimab. At doses of 0.1 to 3.0 mg/kg, clonal expansion of both CD4+ and CD8+ T cells in blood was seen between baseline and week 6. The antigen specificity of the peripheral T cells that underwent clonal expansion was not determined.

For sequencing of the TCRbeta CDR3 region, genomic DNA was extracted from the sorted cells. The immunoSEQ Assay was used to sequence the TCRbeta CDR3 regions. TCRdb's version of the immuneACCESS table is confined to in-frame rearrangements and falls short of the full clone set. An unresolved V gene accounts for under half of the shortfall where checked; the remainder is of unknown origin. The sample data list over 20,000 clones, and about 86% of these were observed just once. The top ten clones comprise about a sixth of the sample. As concerns this clone: Its antigen is still unknown. Per-nucleotide qualities are absent, and no much larger clonotype sits a single base away.

The CDR3, from cysteine to phenylalanine, totals 15 residues. Only CDR3 DNA is held: 45 bases, read in frame from base 1. Per the germline V gene, SGHRS is the CDR1 and YFSETQ is the CDR2. V drops 6 bases and J drops 4 bases, leaving 20 bases in between. Patients with a history of autoimmune disease or receiving systemic immunosuppression were excluded from the trial. Peripheral blood for TCR sequencing was collected from all dose cohorts at baseline, on cycle 4 day 1, and on cycle 7 day 1. Samples were obtained from an open-label, multicenter, first-in-human phase I dose-escalation trial of ivuxolimab. The trial enrolled adults with locally advanced or metastatic head and neck squamous cell, hepatocellular, melanoma or renal cell carcinoma. Before TCR sequencing, CD4+ and CD8+ T cells were separately sorted from peripheral blood.

This TCR was sampled from an adult with an advanced solid tumor such as melanoma, head and neck, liver or kidney cancer. The sequencing here drew on CD4+ or CD8+ T cells sorted from blood, taken in a trial of the OX40 agonist ivuxolimab. The sequence links TRBV5-1 to TRBJ2-7; a tentative D call is TRBD2 (6 bases match). The nucleotide sequence reads TGCGCCAGCAACCCCATTGGAGGGGTCATGTACGAGCAGTACTTC. Protein translation: CASNPIGGVMYEQYF.